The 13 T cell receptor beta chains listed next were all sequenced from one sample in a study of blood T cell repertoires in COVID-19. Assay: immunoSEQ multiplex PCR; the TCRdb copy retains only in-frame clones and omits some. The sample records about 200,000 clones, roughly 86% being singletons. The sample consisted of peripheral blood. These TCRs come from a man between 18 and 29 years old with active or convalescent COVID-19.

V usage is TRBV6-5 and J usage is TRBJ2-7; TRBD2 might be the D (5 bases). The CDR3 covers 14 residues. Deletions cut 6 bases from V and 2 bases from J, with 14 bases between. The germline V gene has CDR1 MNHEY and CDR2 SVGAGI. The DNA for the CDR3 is TGTGCCAGCAGAGATCGCGGGCCTACCTACGAGCAGTACTTC. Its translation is CASRDRGPTYEQYF.

The CDR3, as DNA: TGTGCCAGCAGTTCATCACTGGGACAGAACTACGAGCAGTACTTC. This sequence encodes CASSSSLGQNYEQYF. J is TRBJ2-7 and V is TRBV7-6; the match to TRBD1 covers 7 bases. The germline gives CDR1 SGHVS, CDR2 FNYEAQ. Trimming took 6 bases from V and 3 from J; bases not matched to a gene: 11. The CDR3 sequence is 15 residues long.

The CDR3 is CASRKGTTGRKLFF. The CDR3 bases are TGTGCCAGCAGAAAGGGGACAACGGGAAGAAAACTGTTTTTT. V is TRBV28 and J is TRBJ1-4, with D possibly TRBD1 on 6 matching bases. Germline CDR1 reads MDHEN; CDR2 reads SYDVKM. The V gene lost 6 bases and the J gene lost 10 bases, with 18 bases spanning the gap. The CDR3 spans 14 residues.

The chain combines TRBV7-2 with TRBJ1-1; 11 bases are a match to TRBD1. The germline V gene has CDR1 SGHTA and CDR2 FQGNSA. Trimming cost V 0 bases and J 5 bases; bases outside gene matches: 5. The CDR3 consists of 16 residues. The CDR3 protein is CASSLAGQGAGTEAFF. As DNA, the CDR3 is TGTGCCAGCAGCTTAGCTGGACAGGGGGCGGGAACTGAAGCTTTCTTT. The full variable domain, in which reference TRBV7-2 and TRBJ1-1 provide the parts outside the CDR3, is GAGVSQSPSNKVTEKGKDVELRCDPISGHTALYWYRQSLGQGLEFLIYFQGNSAPDKSGLPSDRFSAERTGGSVSTLTIQRTQQEDSAVYLCASSLAGQGAGTEAFFGQGTRLTVV.

CDR3 DNA: TGTGCCAGCAGCCGTACTGTGAACACCGGGGAGCTGTTTTTT. Its protein is CASSRTVNTGELFF. The chain uses TRBV6-5 and TRBJ2-2; no firm D call. The V gene lost 6 bases and the J gene lost 1 base, with 9 bases spanning the gap. The CDR3 totals 14 residues. Germline loops: CDR1 MNHEY, CDR2 SVGAGI.

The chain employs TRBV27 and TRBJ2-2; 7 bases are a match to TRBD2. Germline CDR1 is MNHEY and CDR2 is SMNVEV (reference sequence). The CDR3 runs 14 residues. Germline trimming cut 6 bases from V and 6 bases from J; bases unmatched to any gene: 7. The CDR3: CASSPMSGAGELFF. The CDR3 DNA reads TGTGCCAGCAGCCCGATGAGCGGGGCCGGGGAGCTGTTTTTT.

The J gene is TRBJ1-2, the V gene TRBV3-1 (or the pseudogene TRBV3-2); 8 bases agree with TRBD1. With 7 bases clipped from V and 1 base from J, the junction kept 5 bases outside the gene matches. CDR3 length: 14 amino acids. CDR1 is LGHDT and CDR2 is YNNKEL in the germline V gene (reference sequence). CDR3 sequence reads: CASTQGAGNYGYTF. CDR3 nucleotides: TGTGCCAGCACCCAGGGGGCGGGTAACTATGGCTACACCTTC.

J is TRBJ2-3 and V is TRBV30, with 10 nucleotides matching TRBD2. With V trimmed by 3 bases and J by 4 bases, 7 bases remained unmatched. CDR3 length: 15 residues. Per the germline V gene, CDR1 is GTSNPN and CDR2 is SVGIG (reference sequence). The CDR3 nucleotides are TGTGCCTGGAGCGCTAGCGGGAGACCCCCAGATACGCAGTATTTT. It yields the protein CAWSASGRPPDTQYF.

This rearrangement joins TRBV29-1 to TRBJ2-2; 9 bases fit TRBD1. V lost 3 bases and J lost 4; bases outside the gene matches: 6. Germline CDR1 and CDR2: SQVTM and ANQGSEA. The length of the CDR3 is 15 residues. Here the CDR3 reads CSVDPDRGVTGELFF. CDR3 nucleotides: TGCAGCGTTGATCCGGACAGGGGAGTCACCGGGGAGCTGTTTTTT.

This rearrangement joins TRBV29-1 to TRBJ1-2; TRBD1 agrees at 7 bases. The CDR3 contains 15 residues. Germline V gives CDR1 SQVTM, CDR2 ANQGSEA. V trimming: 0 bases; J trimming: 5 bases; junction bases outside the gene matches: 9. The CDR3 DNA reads TGCAGCGTTGAAGATGTAGGGGGCGGGGAGTATGGCTACACCTTC. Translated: CSVEDVGGGEYGYTF.

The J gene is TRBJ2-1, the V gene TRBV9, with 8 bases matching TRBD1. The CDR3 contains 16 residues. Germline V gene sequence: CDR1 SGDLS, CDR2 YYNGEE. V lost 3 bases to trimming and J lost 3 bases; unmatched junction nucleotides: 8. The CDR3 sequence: CASSARTGGFYNEQFF. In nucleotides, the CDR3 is TGTGCCAGCAGCGCCAGAACAGGGGGGTTCTACAATGAGCAGTTCTTC. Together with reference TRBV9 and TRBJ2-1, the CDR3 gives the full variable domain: DSGVTQTPKHLITATGQRVTLRCSPRSGDLSVYWYQQSLDQGLQFLIQYYNGEERAKGNILERFSAQQFPDLHSELNLSSLELGDSALYFCASSARTGGFYNEQFFGPGTRLTVL.

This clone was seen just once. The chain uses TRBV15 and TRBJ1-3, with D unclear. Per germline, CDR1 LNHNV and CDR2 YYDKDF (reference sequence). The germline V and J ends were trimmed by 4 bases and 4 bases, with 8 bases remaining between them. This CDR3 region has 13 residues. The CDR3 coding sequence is TGTGCCACCAGCACCGAACAGGGAAACACCATATATTTT. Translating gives CATSTEQGNTIYF.

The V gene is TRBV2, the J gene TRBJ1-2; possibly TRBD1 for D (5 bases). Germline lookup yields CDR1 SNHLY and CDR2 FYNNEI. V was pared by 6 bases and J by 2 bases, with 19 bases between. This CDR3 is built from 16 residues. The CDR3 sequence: CASRSQGPIRNYGYTF. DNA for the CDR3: TGTGCCAGCAGAAGTCAGGGCCCCATAAGAAACTATGGCTACACCTTC. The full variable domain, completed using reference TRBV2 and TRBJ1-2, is EPEVTQTPSHQVTQMGQEVILRCVPISNHLYFYWYRQILGQKVEFLVSFYNNEISEKSEIFDDQFSVERPDGSNFTLKIRSTKLEDSAMYFCASRSQGPIRNYGYTFGSGTRLTVV.